The clone carrying this T cell receptor beta chain was found once. What it binds is unknown. Unrecorded immune exposures were likely, despite nominal health at sampling. These data originate in a study of cytomegalovirus exposure and HLA in healthy donors. Study-level points and caveats: A later examination showed that TCR association rates differed by HLA locus, with DRB1 most and HLA-C fewest. In an earlier analysis, in about 530 donors, most V segments appeared productive either ~90% or ~30% of the time.

Researchers ran the PCR with 60 Vbeta and 13 Jbeta primers. Clones were sequenced by immunoSEQ multiplex PCR, and TCRdb holds only the in-frame ones, with some missing. The table has 150,000 to 200,000 clones, 72% seen once. The germline V gene encodes CDR1 SGHTA and CDR2 FQGTGA. V lost 5 bases and J lost 6; bases outside the gene matches: 5. This CDR3 spans 14 amino acids. The origin of this receptor is a human donor in good health. The chain has TRBV7-3 and TRBJ1-5; 9 bases are shared with TRBD1. Material: PBMCs. CDR3 DNA sequence: TGTGCCAGCAGCCCGACAGGGGGGAGTCAGCCCCAGCATTTT. It encodes CASSPTGGSQPQHF.